This TCR beta chain is drawn from a study of chemoradiotherapy in HPV16-positive cancers. As for the study in general: Candidate HPV-specific clones and shared TCR motifs came from two HPV16-positive patients. Whole-study results and caveats: In HPV16-positive patients, HPV-responsive T-cell expansion tracked better recurrence-free survival. HPV-specific T cells were functionally defined from only a couple of HPV16-positive patients.

A remark on this clone: Its target is unknown.

The CDR3 runs 13 residues. V was trimmed by 6 bases and J by 1 base, leaving 9 bases between them. Germline lookup yields CDR1 MNHEY and CDR2 SMNVEV (reference sequence). Over chemoradiotherapy, repertoires were sampled more than once. Profiling relied on immunoSEQ multiplex PCR, and the TCRdb table lists in-frame clones only, not all of them. The repertoire includes approximately 10,000 clones, roughly 78% of them detected once, and 2% to 2.5% sits in the top ten. The sample was collected from a patient who underwent chemoradiotherapy. The clonotype originates from a human donor with HPV-associated anogenital cancer. V and J are TRBV27 and TRBJ1-2, with a weak D call TRBD1 (6 bases). The CDR3 here is CASRRQDNYGYTF. The DNA for the CDR3 is TGTGCCAGCAGGCGACAGGATAACTATGGCTACACCTTC.